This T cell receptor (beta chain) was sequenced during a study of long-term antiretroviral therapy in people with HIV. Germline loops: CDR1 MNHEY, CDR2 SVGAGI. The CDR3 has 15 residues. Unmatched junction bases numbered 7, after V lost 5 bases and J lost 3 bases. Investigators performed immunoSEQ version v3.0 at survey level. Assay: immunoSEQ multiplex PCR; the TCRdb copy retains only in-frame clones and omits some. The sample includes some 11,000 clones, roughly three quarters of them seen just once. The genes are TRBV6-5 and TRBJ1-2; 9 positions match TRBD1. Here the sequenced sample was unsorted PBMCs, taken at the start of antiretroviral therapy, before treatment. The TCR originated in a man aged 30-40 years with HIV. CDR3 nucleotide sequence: TGTGCCAGCAGTCCTGACAGGGGGTTGTACTATGGCTACACCTTC. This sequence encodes CASSPDRGLYYGYTF.